The clone carrying this T cell receptor beta chain was counted once. This sample was included in a study of blood T cells in healthy people across ages. V trimming: 5 bases; J trimming: 13 bases; junction bases outside the gene matches: 4. The CDR3 has 11 amino acids. Germline CDR1 is DFQATT and CDR2 is SNEGSKA (reference sequence). Then a second PCR, running about 6 to 11 cycles, was carried out with a sample-barcoded 5' primer and a J-beta primer mix. TCRdb itself ran the 5' RACE reads through MiXCR, one entry per CDR3 protein. The table lists about 1.4 million distinct CDR3 sequences, approximately 59% of them singletons.

The sequenced sample was blood. The sequence derives from a man aged 18 to 35 in good health. The chain has TRBV20-1 and TRBJ1-6; 8 bases map to TRBD1. CDR3 loop: CSALGQAPLHF. The CDR3 DNA is TGCAGTGCTTTGGGACAGGCGCCCCTCCACTTT.